The 4 T cell receptor beta chains in this list originate from one sample, sequenced in a study of identical twins. TCRdb re-analysed the 5' RACE reads in MiXCR, keeping a single row per CDR3 protein. The sample has around 140,000 distinct CDR3 sequences; roughly 3.5% are singletons. The sample comprised memory T cells sorted from blood. The receptors were gathered from a man aged 18 to 30 in good health.

This clonotype came up many times. V usage is TRBV7-8 and J usage is TRBJ1-5; D is uncertain. The CDR3 loop spans 12 amino acids. The V end lost 5 bases, the J end lost 6 bases, and 8 bases lay between the germline ends. Germline V gene lookup returns CDR1 SGHVS and CDR2 FQNEAQ. The CDR3 DNA reads as TGTGCCAGCAGCCTGACTGGTCAGCCCCAGCATTTT. Encoded protein: CASSLTGQPQHF.

This clonotype was detected ten times or more. This chain links TRBV9 with TRBJ2-3; TRBD2 might be the D (5 bases). The CDR3 is 16 residues long. V was pared by 0 bases and J by 0 bases, with 11 bases between. CDR1 is SGDLS, CDR2 YYNGEE, per germline. The CDR3 protein is CASSVEVGLSTDTQYF. The CDR3 coding sequence is TGTGCCAGCAGCGTAGAAGTTGGACTCAGCACAGATACGCAGTATTTT. The complete variable domain, with remaining parts taken from reference TRBV9 and TRBJ2-3, reads DSGVTQTPKHLITATGQRVTLRCSPRSGDLSVYWYQQSLDQGLQFLIQYYNGEERAKGNILERFSAQQFPDLHSELNLSSLELGDSALYFCASSVEVGLSTDTQYFGPGTRLTVL.

This clonotype was seen many times. V gene TRBV5-1 combines with J gene TRBJ1-2; perhaps TRBD1 as D (6 bases). Germline V lookup: CDR1 SGHRS, CDR2 YFSETQ. Trimming took 0 bases from V and 8 from J, leaving 14 bases between them. This CDR3 region has 14 residues. CDR3 in DNA: TGCGCCAGCAGCTTGGACACAGGGCATGGAGGCTACACCTTC. Translation: CASSLDTGHGGYTF.

At least ten counts were recorded for this clonotype. V and J are TRBV12-3 or TRBV12-4 and TRBJ2-7; 7 bases are a match to TRBD2. After removal of 5 bases from V and 6 bases from J, the junction contained 7 bases not matched to a gene. CDR3 length: 13 residues. The chain's CDR3 is CASSPGLVSEQYV. The DNA for the CDR3 is TGTGCCAGCAGTCCAGGACTAGTCTCCGAGCAGTACGTC.